This TCR beta chain derives from a study of blood T cell repertoires in COVID-19. Study at large: Spain, Italy and the United States supplied samples that represented acute and convalescent COVID-19.

Looked up from germline, CDR1 is MNHEY and CDR2 is SVGAGI. The V and J ends lost 6 bases and 3 bases respectively, with 11 bases between them. The CDR3 runs 13 residues. In the authors' methods: Reference gene primer amplification gave nucleated cell count estimates. Sequencing used immunoSEQ multiplex PCR; TCRdb keeps in-frame clones, though not all of them. For V, J and clone size, that table is used; D and trimming come from the DNA. The sample carries some 130,000 clones, around nine tenths recorded once. This clone has more than one count but fewer than ten. The sample consisted of peripheral blood. The receptor comes from a man aged 45 to 65 with active COVID-19. The rearrangement joins TRBV6-5 to TRBJ1-2, with D tentatively TRBD1 (6 bases). The CDR3 sequence is CASSKGVYYGYTF. CDR3 bases: TGTGCCAGCAGCAAGGGGGTTTACTATGGCTACACCTTC.